This T cell receptor beta chain emerged from a study of blood T cells in healthy people across ages (dated by TCRdb to between 2015 and 2017). Regarding the research as a whole: Template switching captured roughly one uniquely barcoded TCR beta cDNA molecule per two T cells in model experiments. For two donors (one aged 18 to 30 and one aged 80 or older), the study analyzed two additional independent replicas of 1 million unique cDNA reads from the same blood draw. The donors were divided into four age groups: young (average about 15 years), middle-aged (over 35), aged (about 60) and long-lived (82). To avoid experimental bias, donors of different ages were distributed randomly across sequencing lanes. The study measured age-related changes in TCR beta repertoire diversity using deep sequencing normalized with unique cDNA molecular identifiers.

With regard to this clonotype: Its antigen is currently not known. There are no base qualities to consult, and no much larger clone falls within one base.

Receptors were amplified or captured by 5' RACE. Sequencing was performed on an Illumina HiSeq 2500. A second roughly 6 to 11 cycle PCR used a sample-barcoded 5' primer and a J-beta primer mix. A template-switch 5' adaptor carrying 12 random nucleotides introduced a unique molecular identifier onto each TCR beta cDNA molecule. Each sample yielded at least 2.5 million CDR3-containing paired-end reads. All of the RNA was converted into first-strand cDNA using the Mint cDNA synthesis kit, with a TRBC-specific oligonucleotide serving as the primer. After uracil-DNA glycosylase treatment, a first 18-cycle PCR used universal primers M1SS and BC2_uni_R on all cDNA. In the source study's methods: Normalization of each sample was performed by random selection of 1 million high-quality reads, each carrying a distinct molecular identifier. Reads sharing molecular identifiers were discarded rather than binned into consensus sequences. MiTCR, with a Q25 quality threshold and the strictest error-elimination algorithm, was used for CDR3 identification, clonotype clustering and error correction. A nonparametric unseen species model with Euler transformation was used to estimate lower-bound total TCR beta diversity. TCRdb reanalyzed the raw reads on its own, using fastp at Q25 for trimming and MiXCR for clone calling, and kept in-frame beta chains. Rows merge per CDR3 protein into single entries with the most common DNA and genes. For this entry, the V and J calls and clone size follow TCRdb and not the study's own pipeline. Counted in this sample were about a million distinct CDR3 sequences; around two fifths of them appeared once. The biggest ten clones account for around 14% of the sample.

Measured from the cysteine to the phenylalanine, the CDR3 is 13 residues long. Only the CDR3 region is kept as DNA, spanning 39 bases read in frame from base 1. V loses 6 bases of germline sequence and J loses 8 bases, and the interval between the two ends is 16 bases. Systemically healthy Caucasian individuals from Russia, 35 to 40 in total and aged roughly 6 to 95 years, were included as donors. Each donor gave ten milliliters of peripheral blood, drawn into EDTA-treated Vacutainer tubes. Ficoll-Paque density-gradient centrifugation was used to isolate PBMCs, with at least 7 million per sample. Total RNA, at least 6 micrograms per sample, was extracted from PBMCs with Trizol reagent. For every donor, flow cytometry on a PBMC aliquot measured the percentage of naive CD45RAhigh/CD27high T cells. Results the study describes overall, beyond this receptor: Bulk unsorted PBMC profiling prevented conclusive comparison of naive and antigen-experienced compartments. The percentage of naive T cells measured by flow cytometry correlated strongly with observed TCR beta diversity. Observed TCR beta diversity per million T cells fell roughly linearly with age, and a significant reduction was already apparent by age around 40. Because the CMV infection status of the donors was unknown, age-related changes in expanded clonotypes may potentially have been confounded. Compared with the aged group, the long-lived group had more naive CD4+ T cells, fewer expanded clones and increased TCR diversity, a pattern suggesting age selection. Estimates of total diversity from one million sequenced T cells were regarded as lower bounds and underestimates.

The rearranged chain carries TRBV12-3 or TRBV12-4 and TRBJ1-2, and the D gene may be TRBD1, 5 bases matching. Sequencing was carried out using blood. The sequence was obtained from a man aged 18-30 years in good health. DNA sequence: TGTGCCAGCAGCACCGGGACGGTAAACGGCTACACCTTC. Translation gives CASSTGTVNGYTF.